This T cell receptor beta chain was sequenced for a study of T cells in Graves' hyperthyroidism and ophthalmopathy. Study context: Before treatment of any kind, peripheral blood was taken at initial diagnosis. Overall study findings and caveats: Ophthalmopathy stood apart from stable hyperthyroidism in a 13 V-J model.

Template material for amplifying TCR beta CDR3 regions consisted of RNA transcripts. The TCR CDR3 first-round RT-PCR relied on the HTBI primer set. TCRdb called the multiplex PCR reads again in MiXCR, with one record for every CDR3 protein. The table lists roughly 550,000 distinct CDR3 sequences, about 16% of them singletons. Comment on this clonotype: What it binds is unknown.

Uncontrolled infections, other autoimmune diseases, pregnancy or lactation led to exclusion of patients. The junction had 3 bases not matched to a gene; V was cut back by 1 base and J by 2 bases. This CDR3 region has 16 residues. CDR1 MGHRA and CDR2 YSYEKL come from the germline V gene. This receptor was obtained from a woman aged 25 to 39 with Graves' ophthalmopathy. The chain couples TRBV4-1 to TRBJ2-1; 9 nucleotides align to TRBD2. Sequenced: blood. In DNA form, the CDR3 reads TGCGCCAGCAGCCAAGTAGCGGGAGCTACCTACAATGAGCAGTTCTTC. The encoded protein is CASSQVAGATYNEQFF.